One and the same sample provided the 18 T cell receptor beta chains below, sequenced in a study of cytomegalovirus exposure and HLA in healthy donors (dated by TCRdb to the late 2010s). The library was generated by the immunoSEQ multiplex PCR assay. For the multiplex PCR, a mixture combining 60 forward primers for TCR Vbeta segments and 13 reverse primers for TCR Jbeta segments was used. TCRdb holds this immuneACCESS table with in-frame rearrangements only. Some clones are missing; in checked studies, unresolved V genes explain under half, and the rest has no known cause. Recorded for this sample are 70,000 to 100,000 clones; roughly two thirds of them occurred a single time. The ten largest clonotypes hold around 7% of the sample. Input material: PBMCs. These receptors came from a woman between 45 and 60 years old in good health and CMV-seropositive.

This chain uses TRBV7-3 with TRBJ1-6; a possible D gene is TRBD1 (6 bases). This CDR3 comprises 14 residues. Germline V gives CDR1 SGHTA, CDR2 FQGTGA. Trimming shortened V by 6 bases and J by 6 bases, and 12 bases separated the two germline ends. Written as DNA, the CDR3 is TGTGCCAGCAGTCAGGACAGAGTTAATTCACCCCTCCACTTT. Its protein is CASSQDRVNSPLHF.

The table lists this clone with a few counts. This sequence joins TRBV4-1 and TRBJ2-3; D is ambiguous. The germline CDR1 and CDR2 sequences are MGHRA and YSYEKL. The CDR3 sequence is 12 residues long. Trimming took off 3 bases at V and 9 bases at J, with 10 bases between the two ends. The CDR3 DNA follows: TGCGCCAGCAGCCAGGCGGCCCGAACGCAGTATTTT. This sequence encodes CASSQAARTQYF.

The chain combines TRBV5-5 with TRBJ2-3, with D perhaps matching TRBD1 (5 bases). This CDR3 spans 17 amino acids. Between the trimmed V and J ends, which lost 6 bases and 1 base, there was a span of 21 bases. Germline CDR1 and CDR2: SGHKS and YYEKEE (reference sequence). The CDR3 sequence is CASNPPGNAFGTDTQYF. CDR3 in DNA: TGTGCCAGCAACCCTCCAGGGAACGCCTTTGGCACAGATACGCAGTATTTT.

The CDR3 loop is CASSLQGTHQPQHF. CDR3 nucleotide sequence: TGTGCCAGCAGCCTCCAGGGAACCCATCAGCCCCAGCATTTT. V usage is TRBV5-4 and J usage is TRBJ1-5, with D possibly matching TRBD1 (5 bases). The CDR3 runs to 14 residues. The V end lost 4 bases, the J end lost 5 bases, and 13 bases lay between the germline ends. Germline CDR1 and CDR2: SGHNT and YYREEE (reference sequence).

This clone turned up a few times. The chain uses TRBV12-5 and TRBJ2-7; D possibly corresponds to TRBD1 (5 bases). Germline V CDR1 and CDR2: LGHNT, FRNRAP. The CDR3 consists of 13 residues. Deletions cut 6 bases from V and 6 bases from J, with 15 bases between. The CDR3 sequence is CASGPGQGGEQYV. The DNA for the CDR3 is TGTGCTAGTGGCCCCGGGCAGGGCGGCGAGCAGTACGTC.

The chain links TRBV5-1 to TRBJ1-1, with D perhaps TRBD1 (6 bases). The length of the CDR3 is 15 residues. Looked up from germline, CDR1 is SGHRS and CDR2 is YFSETQ. Trimming left V 5 bases short and J 1 base short, with 15 bases between. CDR3 in DNA: TGCGCCAGCAGATTGAACAGGGTAAAGAACACTGAAGCTTTCTTT. Amino acids: CASRLNRVKNTEAFF.

Comment on this clone: A junction end diverges from the germline sequence, so it may reflect a read error. The chain uses TRBV7-9 and TRBJ2-4, with D unclear. This CDR3 has 12 residues. Looked up from germline, CDR1 is SEHNR and CDR2 is FQNEAQ (reference sequence). The DNA for the CDR3 is TGTTCCAGCAGCCGTGAGGTCCACATTCAGTACTTC. This gives the protein CSSSREVHIQYF.

The genes are TRBV5-1 and TRBJ2-2, with 10 bases fitting TRBD2. The CDR3 length is 18 residues. Germline loops: CDR1 SGHRS, CDR2 YFSETQ. V gave up 0 bases and J gave up 2 bases; unmatched junction bases: 7. The CDR3 reads CASSLGASGGQNTGELFF. The CDR3 nucleotides read TGCGCCAGCAGCTTGGGGGCTAGCGGGGGCCAAAACACCGGGGAGCTGTTTTTT.

This chain joins TRBV9 and TRBJ1-5; 9 bases are shared with TRBD1. The trim removed 4 bases at V and 4 bases at J, leaving 3 bases unmatched. The CDR3 length is 14 residues. Per germline, CDR1 SGDLS and CDR2 YYNGEE. The CDR3 loop is CASSHGQGNQPQHF. The CDR3 nucleotides are TGTGCCAGCAGCCACGGACAGGGGAATCAGCCCCAGCATTTT. Full variable domain (rest looked up from reference TRBV9 and TRBJ1-5): DSGVTQTPKHLITATGQRVTLRCSPRSGDLSVYWYQQSLDQGLQFLIQYYNGEERAKGNILERFSAQQFPDLHSELNLSSLELGDSALYFCASSHGQGNQPQHFGDGTRLSIL.

This sequence joins TRBV19 and TRBJ1-2; D remains ambiguous. Per germline, CDR1 LNHDA and CDR2 SQIVND (reference sequence). Deletions cut 8 bases from V and 3 bases from J, with 7 bases between. There are 11 residues in the CDR3. The CDR3 DNA is TGTGCCAGTGCGGCAGACTATGGCTACACCTTC. Its translation is CASAADYGYTF. Looking up the rest from reference TRBV19 and TRBJ1-2 gives the full variable domain: DGGITQSPKYLFRKEGQNVTLSCEQNLNHDAMYWYRQDPGQGLRLIYYSQIVNDFQKGDIAEGYSVSREKKESFPLTVTSAQKNPTAFYLCASAADYGYTFGSGTRLTVV.

In this sample, this clone turned up a few times. This chain joins TRBV6-1 and TRBJ2-3, with D possibly TRBD2 on 6 matching bases. Deletions cut 6 bases from V and 2 bases from J, with 15 bases between. The CDR3 extends over 15 amino acids. Per germline, CDR1 MNHNS and CDR2 SASEGT. CDR3 bases: TGTGCCAGCAGAGAACCGGGGGAATACACAGATACGCAGTATTTT. Translation gives CASREPGEYTDTQYF.

This rearrangement joins TRBV6-5 to TRBJ1-5; 9 bases fit TRBD1. V was clipped by 4 bases and J by 7 bases; unmatched bases: 8. The CDR3 contains 15 residues. CDR1 is MNHEY, CDR2 SVGAGI, per germline. CDR3 DNA: TGTGCCAGCAGTTTCTCCCGGGACAGGGACCAGCCCCAGCATTTT. It yields the protein CASSFSRDRDQPQHF.

This sequence joins TRBV18 and TRBJ2-2; 7 bases are shared with TRBD1. The CDR3 contains 15 residues. The germline V gene encodes CDR1 KGHSH and CDR2 LQKENI. Trimming took 3 bases from V and 1 from J; bases not matched to a gene: 2. The CDR3 region has the DNA TGTGCCAGCTCACCGGACAGGAGGAACACCGGGGAGCTGTTTTTT. Amino acid sequence: CASSPDRRNTGELFF.

V usage is TRBV6-1 and J usage is TRBJ1-2; D is ambiguous. The CDR3 is made up of 14 amino acids. Germline lookup yields CDR1 MNHNS and CDR2 SASEGT. The V gene lost 2 bases and the J gene lost 7 bases, with 14 bases spanning the gap. CDR3 residues: CASSEPEQTGGYTF. The CDR3 DNA sequence: TGTGCCAGCAGTGAACCGGAACAAACGGGTGGCTACACCTTC.

The table lists this clone with a count of one. This chain uses TRBV6-1 with TRBJ1-2; 10 bases are shared with TRBD1. This CDR3 has 14 amino acids. V dropped 2 bases and J dropped 5; count of bases not matched to a gene: 2. The germline CDR1 and CDR2 sequences are MNHNS and SASEGT. CDR3 DNA: TGTGCCAGCAGTGAATCGGGACAGGGGTATGGCTACACCTTC. The encoded protein is CASSESGQGYGYTF.

CDR3 sequence reads: CASSVTQRTGVGGEQFF. In DNA, the CDR3 is TGTGCCAGCTCAGTCACTCAAAGGACAGGGGTTGGAGGGGAGCAGTTCTTC. The chain couples TRBV18 to TRBJ2-1, with TRBD1 matching over 9 bases. Germline V CDR1 and CDR2: KGHSH, LQKENI. Trimming took 5 bases from V and 10 from J; bases not matched to a gene: 18. This CDR3 comprises 17 residues.

This clone was counted a few times. The rearrangement uses TRBV19 and TRBJ1-2; D ambiguous. The CDR3 length is 13 residues. Per germline, CDR1 LNHDA and CDR2 SQIVND (reference sequence). Trimming shortened V by 1 base and J by 8 bases, and 11 bases separated the two germline ends. In DNA form, the CDR3 reads TGTGCCAGTAGTATAGTGAGGTTCGGGGGCTACACCTTC. As protein: CASSIVRFGGYTF. The variable domain in full, with the rest retrieved from reference TRBV19 and TRBJ1-2, is DGGITQSPKYLFRKEGQNVTLSCEQNLNHDAMYWYRQDPGQGLRLIYYSQIVNDFQKGDIAEGYSVSREKKESFPLTVTSAQKNPTAFYLCASSIVRFGGYTFGSGTRLTVV.

The chain employs TRBV5-4 and TRBJ2-7; D may be TRBD2 (6 bases). The CDR3 length is 14 residues. Germline CDR1 is SGHNT and CDR2 is YYREEE (reference sequence). V was cut by 3 bases and J by 0 bases, with 10 bases left in between. The CDR3 loop reads CASSSVEGSYEQYF. The CDR3, as DNA: TGTGCCAGCAGCTCCGTGGAGGGCTCCTACGAGCAGTACTTC.